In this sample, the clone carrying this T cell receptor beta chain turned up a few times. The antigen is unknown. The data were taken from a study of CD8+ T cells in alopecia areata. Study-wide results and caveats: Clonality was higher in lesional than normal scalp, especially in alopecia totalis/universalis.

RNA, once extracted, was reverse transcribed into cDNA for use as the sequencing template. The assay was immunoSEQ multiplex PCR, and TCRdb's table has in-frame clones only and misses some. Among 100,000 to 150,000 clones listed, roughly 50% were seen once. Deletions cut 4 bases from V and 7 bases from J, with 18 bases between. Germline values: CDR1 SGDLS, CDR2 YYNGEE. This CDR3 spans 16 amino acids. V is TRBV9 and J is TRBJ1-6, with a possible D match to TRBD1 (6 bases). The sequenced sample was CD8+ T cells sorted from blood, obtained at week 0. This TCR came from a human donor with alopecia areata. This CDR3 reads CASSPLAGAYNSPLHF. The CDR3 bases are TGTGCCAGCAGCCCCCTTGCGGGGGCTTACAATTCACCCCTCCACTTT.